This paragraph covers one TCR beta chain sequence. This specimen belongs to a study of T cells after somatic rescue of genetic block. The method was immunoSEQ multiplex PCR; TCRdb's version includes in-frame clones alone and lacks a portion of them. Among 7,500 to 9,500 clones listed, 80% to 85% were seen once. Germline-derived CDR1 and CDR2 are LGHNA and YSLEER. Trimming shortened V by 0 bases and J by 1 base, and 16 bases separated the two germline ends. This CDR3 contains 18 residues. The sequence derives from a boy aged 5-17 years. Material for sequencing was peripheral blood mononuclear cells (PBMCs). The chain uses TRBV4-3 and TRBJ2-1; D is possibly TRBD2 (7 bases). CDR3 coding DNA: TGCGCCAGCAGCCAAGATGGAGTTGGGGGGGCTTCCTACAATGAGCAGTTCTTC. This gives the protein CASSQDGVGGASYNEQFF.